The 3 T cell receptor beta chains reported below all come from one sample, sequenced in a study of shared clonotypes between healthy human individuals. Method: immunoSEQ multiplex PCR; TCRdb's copy keeps in-frame clones and lacks some. The sample lists over a million clones, more than 75% occurring once. Sequenced input: memory CD4+ T cells from PBMCs. The subset here: CD45RA-negative fraction. Source of these receptors: a man between 18 and 29 years old in good health. Some clones in this sample may be carry-over from other donors' samples.

This chain links TRBV7-8 with TRBJ2-2, with a tentative D call TRBD2 (5 bases). V lost 4 bases and J lost 5, with 14 bases in between. The CDR3 totals 15 residues. Germline assignment: CDR1 SGHVS and CDR2 FQNEAQ. The CDR3: CASSSGLSKTGELFF. The CDR3 DNA sequence: TGTGCCAGCAGCTCCGGACTTAGTAAAACCGGGGAGCTGTTTTTT.

J is TRBJ2-5 and V is TRBV4-1; 11 bases align to TRBD2. Looked up from germline, CDR1 is MGHRA and CDR2 is YSYEKL. V trimming: 1 base; J trimming: 3 bases; junction bases outside the gene matches: 1. This CDR3 has 15 residues. For the CDR3, the DNA is TGCGCCAGCAGCCAAGGTAGCGGGAGGGAAGAGACCCAGTACTTC. Translated: CASSQGSGREETQYF.

This clone occurred a few times. V is TRBV29-1 and J is TRBJ2-1, with D perhaps matching TRBD1 or TRBD2 (5 bases each). Trimming left V 7 bases short and J 0 bases short, with 19 bases between. CDR1 and CDR2 from the germline V gene are SQVTM and ANQGSEA. The CDR3 is 16 amino acids. CDR3 region: CSAVMGRMSSYNEQFF. In DNA form, the CDR3 reads TGCAGCGCTGTGATGGGACGGATGAGCTCCTACAATGAGCAGTTCTTC.